One T cell receptor (beta chain) is described in this entry. The antigen is undetermined. The TCR library protocol was used to attach unique molecular identifiers. These identifiers were attached to individual cDNA molecules. TCRdb reprocessed the 5' RACE reads with MiXCR, giving one entry per CDR3 protein. Of 85,000 to 95,000 distinct CDR3 sequences listed, roughly 15% are singletons. This CDR3 is built from 14 residues. Per the germline V gene, CDR1 is SGHTA and CDR2 is FQGNSA. The trim removed 1 base at V and 4 bases at J, leaving 2 bases unmatched. This sample stems from a study of early T cells in non-severe SARS-CoV-2 infection. About the research overall: Sequenced bulk RNA came from whole blood that was unsorted, and chains were unpaired. General study points: Comparison of clonotypes with VDJdb favored anti-spike CD8 responses while missing private and CD4 specificities.

This sequence joins TRBV7-2 and TRBJ2-3; TRBD2 matches 7 bases. Sequenced: whole blood. This sequence originates from an adult who was a healthcare worker with PCR-confirmed SARS-CoV-2 infection or an uninfected control (not recorded which). CDR3 nucleotide sequence: TGTGCCAGCAGCTTAGTGGGAGGGTCAGATACGCAGTATTTT. Translating it yields CASSLVGGSDTQYF.